This T cell receptor (beta chain) was observed in a study of T cell responses to AZD1222 COVID-19 vaccine. Study observations and caveats: Among vaccine-associated CD4 TCRs, coverage spanned spike, with dominance at 160-218 and 743-854. Just a handful of AZD1222 recipients tested seropositive at baseline. The study reported that nearly half of spike-specific TCRs target unmutated variant regions. No day 14 peak samples; only post-peak repertoires were characterized.

Regarding this clone: What it binds is not known.

Germline V gene data show CDR1 as MNHNS and CDR2 as SASEGT. The CDR3 contains 16 residues. The V segment lost 4 bases and the J segment 0 bases; nucleotides outside the gene matches: 5. Sequencing was performed with immunoSEQ multiplex PCR; in TCRdb, only in-frame clones are kept and a portion is missing. Of about 190,000 clones listed, around 92% are singletons. The TCR sequence derives from an adult in good health. This material consisted of peripheral blood, taken on day 0 of AZD1222 vaccination. The chain recombines TRBV6-1 with TRBJ2-1, with 8 bases aligning to TRBD1. CDR3 protein: CASSGYRGSSYNEQFF. CDR3 DNA sequence: TGTGCCAGCAGTGGATACAGGGGGAGCTCCTACAATGAGCAGTTCTTC.